This is a list of T cell receptor beta chains from one sample in a study of CD8+ T cells in alopecia areata. The assay was immunoSEQ multiplex PCR, and TCRdb's table has in-frame clones only and misses some. Here the sample spans 130,000 or so clones, over 55% being singletons. Specimen: CD4+ T cells sorted from blood, collected at week 4, from a patient treated with tofacitinib. The origin of the receptors is a human donor with alopecia areata. Each CDR3 is given with its conserved first and last residue. A D gene is named only where the DNA matches it firmly. For some rows the clone size is stated as once, few or many, or as a class when expanded; others skip it.

j_gene: TRBJ2-5; d_gene: -; abundance: -; v_gene: TRBV7-2; CDR3aa: CASIVRKEETQYF; CDR3nt: TGTGCCAGCATCGTACGCAAGGAGGAGACCCAGTACTTC
j_gene: TRBJ2-5; d_gene: -; abundance: -; v_gene: TRBV7-9; CDR3aa: CASSWDGYQETQYF; CDR3nt: TGTGCCAGCAGCTGGGATGGGTACCAAGAGACCCAGTACTTC
j_gene: TRBJ1-2; d_gene: -; abundance: few; v_gene: TRBV9; CDR3aa: CASSVGPTDYGYTF; CDR3nt: TGTGCCAGCAGCGTGGGACCGACGGATTATGGCTACACCTTC
j_gene: TRBJ1-4; d_gene: TRBD1; abundance: once; v_gene: TRBV9; CDR3aa: CASSGRDRGVPKLFF; CDR3nt: TGTGCCAGCAGCGGCCGGGACAGGGGAGTTCCTAAACTGTTTTTT
j_gene: TRBJ1-1; d_gene: TRBD1; abundance: -; v_gene: TRBV2; CDR3aa: CASSEGTANTEAFF; CDR3nt: TGTGCCAGCAGCGAAGGGACAGCGAACACTGAAGCTTTCTTT
j_gene: TRBJ2-3; d_gene: TRBD2; abundance: -; v_gene: TRBV15; CDR3aa: CATSRVSGGGHDTQYF; CDR3nt: TGTGCCACCAGCAGGGTCTCGGGAGGGGGACACGATACGCAGTATTTT
j_gene: TRBJ2-3; d_gene: -; abundance: -; v_gene: TRBV9; CDR3aa: CASSVGPERADTQYF; CDR3nt: TGTGCCAGCAGCGTAGGTCCGGAGAGGGCGGATACGCAGTATTTT
j_gene: TRBJ1-4; d_gene: -; abundance: -; v_gene: TRBV5-6; CDR3aa: CASSLGSHNEKLFF; CDR3nt: TGTGCCAGCAGCTTGGGCAGCCATAATGAAAAACTGTTTTTT
j_gene: TRBJ2-3; d_gene: -; abundance: -; v_gene: TRBV7-2; CDR3aa: CASRGGTDTQYF; CDR3nt: TGTGCCAGCAGAGGGGGGACAGATACGCAGTATTTT
j_gene: TRBJ1-1; d_gene: -; abundance: few; v_gene: TRBV29-1; CDR3aa: CSVETGYTEAFF; CDR3nt: TGCAGCGTGGAGACAGGCTACACTGAAGCTTTCTTT
j_gene: TRBJ2-2; d_gene: -; abundance: -; v_gene: TRBV7-6; CDR3aa: CASSLTGELFF; CDR3nt: TGTGCCAGCAGCTTAACCGGGGAGCTGTTTTTT
j_gene: TRBJ1-1; d_gene: -; abundance: -; v_gene: TRBV6-6; CDR3aa: CASSRDASEAFF; CDR3nt: TGTGCCAGCAGTCGCGACGCCTCCGAAGCTTTCTTT
j_gene: TRBJ2-1; d_gene: -; abundance: few; v_gene: TRBV28; CDR3aa: CASSLFRPNNEQFF; CDR3nt: TGTGCCAGCAGTTTATTTAGGCCGAACAATGAGCAGTTCTTC
j_gene: TRBJ2-7; d_gene: TRBD1; abundance: -; v_gene: TRBV11-1; CDR3aa: CASSIGQGSEQYF; CDR3nt: TGTGCCAGCAGCATCGGACAGGGGAGCGAGCAGTACTTC
j_gene: TRBJ2-7; d_gene: TRBD1; abundance: few; v_gene: TRBV28; CDR3aa: CASSWTGSHYEQYF; CDR3nt: TGTGCCAGCAGTTGGACAGGATCGCACTACGAGCAGTACTTC
j_gene: TRBJ2-2; d_gene: TRBD2; abundance: -; v_gene: TRBV7-9; CDR3aa: CASSPGLGLTGELFF; CDR3nt: TGTGCCAGCAGTCCGGGACTAGGTCTCACCGGGGAGCTGTTTTTT
j_gene: TRBJ2-6; d_gene: -; abundance: -; v_gene: TRBV2; CDR3aa: CASSGGPGANVLTF; CDR3nt: TGTGCCAGCAGTGGAGGGCCTGGGGCCAACGTCCTGACTTTC
j_gene: TRBJ2-2; d_gene: -; abundance: -; v_gene: TRBV4-3; CDR3aa: CASSQDRRSTGELFF; CDR3nt: TGCGCCAGCAGCCAAGATCGGAGGTCCACCGGGGAGCTGTTTTTT
j_gene: TRBJ2-7; d_gene: -; abundance: -; v_gene: TRBV6-6; CDR3aa: CASSYSAALSYEQYF; CDR3nt: TGTGCCAGCAGTTACTCAGCGGCCCTATCTTACGAGCAGTACTTC
j_gene: TRBJ1-1; d_gene: -; abundance: -; v_gene: TRBV28; CDR3aa: CASSSSGAGGTEAFF; CDR3nt: TGTGCCAGCAGTTCCTCAGGGGCTGGGGGCACTGAAGCTTTCTTT
j_gene: TRBJ2-1; d_gene: -; abundance: -; v_gene: TRBV10-2; CDR3aa: CASSGTPTNNEQFF; CDR3nt: TGCGCCAGCAGTGGGACTCCGACAAACAATGAGCAGTTCTTC
j_gene: TRBJ2-5; d_gene: TRBD2; abundance: few; v_gene: TRBV2; CDR3aa: CASTLFLAGEETQYF; CDR3nt: TGTGCCAGCACCCTCTTCCTAGCGGGAGAAGAGACCCAGTACTTC
j_gene: TRBJ2-3; d_gene: TRBD2; abundance: -; v_gene: TRBV11-2; CDR3aa: CASSSQTSGGSDTQYF; CDR3nt: TGTGCCAGCAGCTCACAGACTAGCGGGGGATCAGATACGCAGTATTTT
j_gene: TRBJ1-2; d_gene: -; abundance: few; v_gene: TRBV6-5; CDR3aa: CASRLDSSYGYTF; CDR3nt: TGTGCCAGCAGGCTGGACAGTTCATATGGCTACACCTTC
j_gene: TRBJ2-7; d_gene: -; abundance: -; v_gene: TRBV20-1; CDR3aa: CSARGLMEQYF; CDR3nt: TGCAGTGCTAGAGGCCTTATGGAGCAGTACTTC